The table lists the clone carrying this TCR beta chain with a few counts. Its antigen remains unidentified. Together with a sample-barcoded 5' primer, a J-beta primer mix was included in a second PCR lasting about 7 to 12 cycles. TCRdb passed the 5' RACE reads through MiXCR, listing each CDR3 protein once. The sample consists of about 590,000 distinct CDR3 sequences, about 28% of them appearing once. These data originate in a study of blood T cells in healthy people across ages. Overall study results and limits: Getting older went along with TCR beta diversity per million T cells dropping roughly linearly. Fewer expanded clones and more diversity marked long-lived versus aged donors.

Germline lookup yields CDR1 SGDLS and CDR2 YYNGEE. The CDR3 runs to 15 residues. V lost 0 bases and J 0 bases, leaving 9 bases between the germline ends. The sequenced material came from blood. The chain joins TRBV9 to TRBJ1-1, with D possibly matching TRBD1 (6 bases). The clonotype was recovered from a woman aged 80 or older in good health. The CDR3 region has the DNA TGTGCCAGCAGCGTAGTGGACAGCATGAACACTGAAGCTTTCTTT. As protein: CASSVVDSMNTEAFF.